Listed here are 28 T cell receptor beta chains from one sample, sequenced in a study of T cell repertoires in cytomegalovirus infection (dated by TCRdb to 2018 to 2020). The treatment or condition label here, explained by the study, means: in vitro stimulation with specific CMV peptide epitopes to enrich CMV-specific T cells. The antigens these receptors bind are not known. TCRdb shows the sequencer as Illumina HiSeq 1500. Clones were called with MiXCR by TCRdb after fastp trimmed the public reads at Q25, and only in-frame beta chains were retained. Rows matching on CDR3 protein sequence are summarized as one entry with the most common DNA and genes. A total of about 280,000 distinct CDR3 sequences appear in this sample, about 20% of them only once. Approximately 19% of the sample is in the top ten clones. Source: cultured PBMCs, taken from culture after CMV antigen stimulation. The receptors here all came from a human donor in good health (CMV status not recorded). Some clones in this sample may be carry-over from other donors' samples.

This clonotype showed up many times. The CDR3 reads CASRNADFHTDTQYF. The CDR3 nucleotides are TGTGCCAGCAGGAACGCGGACTTCCACACAGATACGCAGTATTTT. J is TRBJ2-3 and V is TRBV6-1; the D gene is possibly TRBD2 (5 bases). V lost 6 bases and J lost 2, with 15 bases in between. Germline loops: CDR1 MNHNS, CDR2 SASEGT. The CDR3 runs 15 residues.

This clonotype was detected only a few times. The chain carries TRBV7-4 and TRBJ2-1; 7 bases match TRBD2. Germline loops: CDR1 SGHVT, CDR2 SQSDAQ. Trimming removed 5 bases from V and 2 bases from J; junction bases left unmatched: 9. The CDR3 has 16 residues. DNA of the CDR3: TGTGCCAGCAGCGGGACTCCAGCGGGGACCTACAATGAGCAGTTCTTC. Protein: CASSGTPAGTYNEQFF.

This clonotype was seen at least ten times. CDR3 coding DNA: TGTGCCAGCAGTTACAACAGGGCTGGGATCCAGTACTTC. It encodes CASSYNRAGIQYF. The rearrangement joins TRBV6-5 to TRBJ2-5; D perhaps matches TRBD1 (6 bases). The CDR3 runs 13 residues. Trimming cost V 2 bases and J 10 bases, with 14 bases left between them. Germline lookup yields CDR1 MNHEY and CDR2 SVGAGI.

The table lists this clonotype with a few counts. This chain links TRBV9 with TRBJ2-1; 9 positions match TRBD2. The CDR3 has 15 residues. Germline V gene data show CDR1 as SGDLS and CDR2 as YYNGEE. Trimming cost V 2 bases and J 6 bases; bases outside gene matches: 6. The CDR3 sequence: CASSVSGSVVNEQFF. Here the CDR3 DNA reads TGTGCCAGCAGCGTTAGCGGGAGTGTAGTCAATGAGCAGTTCTTC.

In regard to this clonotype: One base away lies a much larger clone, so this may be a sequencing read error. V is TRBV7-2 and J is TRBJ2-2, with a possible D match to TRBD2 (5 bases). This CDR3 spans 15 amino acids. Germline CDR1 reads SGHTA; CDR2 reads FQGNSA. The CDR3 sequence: CASIPPPLNTGELLF. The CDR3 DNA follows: TGTGCCAGCATCCCGCCCCCGTTGAACACCGGGGAGCTGTTATTT. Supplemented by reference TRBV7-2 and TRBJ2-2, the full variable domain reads GAGVSQSPSNKVTEKGKDVELRCDPISGHTALYWYRQSLGQGLEFLIYFQGNSAPDKSGLPSDRFSAERTGGSVSTLTIQRTQQEDSAVYLCASIPPPLNTGELLFGEGSRLTVL.

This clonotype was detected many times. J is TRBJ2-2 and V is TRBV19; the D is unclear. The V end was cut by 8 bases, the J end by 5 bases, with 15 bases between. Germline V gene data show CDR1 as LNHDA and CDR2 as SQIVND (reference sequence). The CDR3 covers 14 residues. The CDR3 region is CASGPRYVTGELFF. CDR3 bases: TGTGCCAGTGGACCGCGGTACGTGACCGGGGAGCTGTTTTTT. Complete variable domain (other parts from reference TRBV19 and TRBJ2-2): DGGITQSPKYLFRKEGQNVTLSCEQNLNHDAMYWYRQDPGQGLRLIYYSQIVNDFQKGDIAEGYSVSREKKESFPLTVTSAQKNPTAFYLCASGPRYVTGELFFGEGSRLTVL.

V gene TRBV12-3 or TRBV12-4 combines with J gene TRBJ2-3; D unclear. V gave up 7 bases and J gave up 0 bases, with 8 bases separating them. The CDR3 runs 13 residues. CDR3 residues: CASTPLSTDTQYF. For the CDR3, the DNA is TGTGCCAGCACCCCCCTCAGCACAGATACGCAGTATTTT.

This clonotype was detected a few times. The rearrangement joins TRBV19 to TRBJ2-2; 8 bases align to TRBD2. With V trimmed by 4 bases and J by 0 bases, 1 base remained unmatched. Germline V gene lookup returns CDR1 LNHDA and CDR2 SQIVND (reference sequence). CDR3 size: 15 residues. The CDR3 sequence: CASSSGRPNTGELFF. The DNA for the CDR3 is TGTGCCAGTAGTAGCGGGAGGCCGAACACCGGGGAGCTGTTTTTT. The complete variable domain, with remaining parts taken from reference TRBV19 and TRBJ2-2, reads DGGITQSPKYLFRKEGQNVTLSCEQNLNHDAMYWYRQDPGQGLRLIYYSQIVNDFQKGDIAEGYSVSREKKESFPLTVTSAQKNPTAFYLCASSSGRPNTGELFFGEGSRLTVL.

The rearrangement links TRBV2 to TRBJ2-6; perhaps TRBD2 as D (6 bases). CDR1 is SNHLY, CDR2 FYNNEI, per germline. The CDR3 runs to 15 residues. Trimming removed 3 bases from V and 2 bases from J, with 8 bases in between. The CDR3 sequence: CASSEGGPGANVLTF. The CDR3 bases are TGTGCCAGCAGTGAGGGGGGACCTGGGGCCAACGTCCTGACTTTC.

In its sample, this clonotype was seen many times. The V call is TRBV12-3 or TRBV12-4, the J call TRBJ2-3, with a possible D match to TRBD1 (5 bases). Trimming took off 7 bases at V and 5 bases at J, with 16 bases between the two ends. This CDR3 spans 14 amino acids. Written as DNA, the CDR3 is TGTGCCAGCACCTATTTCCAGGGAAGAGATACGCAGTATTTT. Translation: CASTYFQGRDTQYF.

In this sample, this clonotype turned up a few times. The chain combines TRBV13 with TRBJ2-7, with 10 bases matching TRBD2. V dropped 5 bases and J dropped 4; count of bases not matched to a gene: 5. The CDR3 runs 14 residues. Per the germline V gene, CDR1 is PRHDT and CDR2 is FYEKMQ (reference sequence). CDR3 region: CASSPSGSGYEQYF. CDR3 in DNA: TGTGCCAGCAGCCCTAGCGGGAGCGGGTACGAGCAGTACTTC.

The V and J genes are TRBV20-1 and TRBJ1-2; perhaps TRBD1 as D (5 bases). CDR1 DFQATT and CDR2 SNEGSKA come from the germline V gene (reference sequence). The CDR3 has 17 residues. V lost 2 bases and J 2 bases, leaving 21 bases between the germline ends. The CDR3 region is CSARKEKGDSINYGYTF. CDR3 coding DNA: TGCAGTGCTAGAAAGGAGAAGGGAGACAGTATAAACTATGGCTACACCTTC.

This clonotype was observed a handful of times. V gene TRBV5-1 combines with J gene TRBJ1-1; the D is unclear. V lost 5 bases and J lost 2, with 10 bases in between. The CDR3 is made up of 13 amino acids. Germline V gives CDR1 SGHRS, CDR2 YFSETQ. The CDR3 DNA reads TGCGCCAGCAGTTGGGAGCTTAACACTGAAGCTTTCTTT. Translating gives CASSWELNTEAFF.

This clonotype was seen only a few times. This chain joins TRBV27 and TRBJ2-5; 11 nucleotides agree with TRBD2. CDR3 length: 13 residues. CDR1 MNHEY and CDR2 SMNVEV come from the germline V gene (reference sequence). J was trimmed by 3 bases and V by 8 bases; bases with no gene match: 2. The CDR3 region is CASLAGGEETQYF. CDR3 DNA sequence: TGTGCCAGCTTAGCGGGGGGGGAAGAGACCCAGTACTTC.

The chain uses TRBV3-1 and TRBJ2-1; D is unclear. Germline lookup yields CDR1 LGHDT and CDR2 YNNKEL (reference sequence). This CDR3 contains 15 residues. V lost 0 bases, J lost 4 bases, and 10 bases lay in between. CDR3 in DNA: TGTGCCAGCAGCCAAGAACCCATCCCTTACAATGAGCAGTTCTTC. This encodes CASSQEPIPYNEQFF.

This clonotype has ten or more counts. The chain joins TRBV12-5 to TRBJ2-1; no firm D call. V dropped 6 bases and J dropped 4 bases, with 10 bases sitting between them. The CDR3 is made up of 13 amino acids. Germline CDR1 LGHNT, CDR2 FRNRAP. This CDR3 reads CASGHDTYNEQFF. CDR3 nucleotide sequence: TGTGCTAGTGGCCACGACACTTACAATGAGCAGTTCTTC.

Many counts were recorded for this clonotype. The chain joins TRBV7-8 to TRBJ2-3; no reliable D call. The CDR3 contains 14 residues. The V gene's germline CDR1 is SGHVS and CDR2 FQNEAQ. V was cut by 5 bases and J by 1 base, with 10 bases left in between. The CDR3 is CASSPRWGTDTQYF. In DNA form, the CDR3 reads TGTGCCAGCAGCCCGCGTTGGGGCACAGATACGCAGTATTTT.

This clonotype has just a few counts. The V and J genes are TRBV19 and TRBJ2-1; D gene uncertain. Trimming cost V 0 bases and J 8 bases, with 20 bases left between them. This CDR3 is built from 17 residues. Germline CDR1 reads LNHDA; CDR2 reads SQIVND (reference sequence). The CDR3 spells CASSIDRLGPMGDEQFF. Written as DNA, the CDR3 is TGTGCCAGTAGTATAGATCGTTTAGGCCCGATGGGCGATGAGCAGTTCTTC.

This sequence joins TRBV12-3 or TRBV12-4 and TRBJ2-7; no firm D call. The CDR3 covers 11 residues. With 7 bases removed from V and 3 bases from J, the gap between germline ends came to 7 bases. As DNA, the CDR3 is TGTGCCAGCACCCAAGACTACGAGCAGTACTTC. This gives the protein CASTQDYEQYF.

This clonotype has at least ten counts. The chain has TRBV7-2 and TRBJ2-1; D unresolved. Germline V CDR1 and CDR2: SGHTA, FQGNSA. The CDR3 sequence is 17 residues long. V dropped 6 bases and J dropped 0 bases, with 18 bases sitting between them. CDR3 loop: CASSHGLRQSSYNEQFF. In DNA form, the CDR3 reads TGTGCCAGCAGTCACGGCTTAAGGCAGTCCTCCTACAATGAGCAGTTCTTC. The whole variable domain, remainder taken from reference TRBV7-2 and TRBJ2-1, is GAGVSQSPSNKVTEKGKDVELRCDPISGHTALYWYRQSLGQGLEFLIYFQGNSAPDKSGLPSDRFSAERTGGSVSTLTIQRTQQEDSAVYLCASSHGLRQSSYNEQFFGPGTRLTVL.

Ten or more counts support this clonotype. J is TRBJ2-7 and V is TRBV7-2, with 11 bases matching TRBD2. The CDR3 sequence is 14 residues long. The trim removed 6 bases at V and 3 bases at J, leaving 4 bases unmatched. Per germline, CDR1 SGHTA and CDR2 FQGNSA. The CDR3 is CASRPGTSGYEQYF. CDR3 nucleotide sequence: TGTGCCAGCAGGCCCGGGACTAGCGGCTACGAGCAGTACTTC.

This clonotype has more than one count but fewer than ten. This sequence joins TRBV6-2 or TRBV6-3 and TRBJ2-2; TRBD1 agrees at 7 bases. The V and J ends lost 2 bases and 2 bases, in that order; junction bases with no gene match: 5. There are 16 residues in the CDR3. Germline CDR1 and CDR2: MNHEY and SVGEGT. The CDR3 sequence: CASSYGDSGNTGELFF. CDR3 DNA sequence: TGTGCCAGCAGTTACGGGGACAGTGGAAACACCGGGGAGCTGTTTTTT.

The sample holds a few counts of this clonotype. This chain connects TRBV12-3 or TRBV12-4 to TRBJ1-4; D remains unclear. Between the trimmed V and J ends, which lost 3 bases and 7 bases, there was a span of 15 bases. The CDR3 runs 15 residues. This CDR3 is CASSLATWGREKLFF. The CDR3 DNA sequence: TGTGCCAGCAGTTTGGCGACATGGGGTCGTGAAAAACTGTTTTTT.

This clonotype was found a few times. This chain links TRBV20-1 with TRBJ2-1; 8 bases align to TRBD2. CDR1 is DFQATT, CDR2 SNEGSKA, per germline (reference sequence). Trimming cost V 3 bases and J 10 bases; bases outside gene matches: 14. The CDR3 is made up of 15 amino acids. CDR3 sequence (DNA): TGCAGTGCTAGTAGTAGCGGGATCACGTCGAAGGAGCAGTTCTTC. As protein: CSASSSGITSKEQFF.

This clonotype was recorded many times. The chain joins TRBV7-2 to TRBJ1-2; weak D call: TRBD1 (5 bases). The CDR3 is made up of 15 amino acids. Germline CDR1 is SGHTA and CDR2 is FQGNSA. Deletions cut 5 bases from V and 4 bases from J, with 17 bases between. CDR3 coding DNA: TGTGCCAGCAGCACCGACTTGCAGGGTCTCTATGGCTACACCTTC. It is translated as CASSTDLQGLYGYTF.

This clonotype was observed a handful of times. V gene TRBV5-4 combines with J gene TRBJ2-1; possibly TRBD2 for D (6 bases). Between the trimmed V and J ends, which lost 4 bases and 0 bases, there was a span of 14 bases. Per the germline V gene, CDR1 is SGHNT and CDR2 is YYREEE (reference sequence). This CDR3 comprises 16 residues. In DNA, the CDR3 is TGTGCCAGCAGCGGATCTAGCGAAAGCTCCTACAATGAGCAGTTCTTC. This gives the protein CASSGSSESSYNEQFF.

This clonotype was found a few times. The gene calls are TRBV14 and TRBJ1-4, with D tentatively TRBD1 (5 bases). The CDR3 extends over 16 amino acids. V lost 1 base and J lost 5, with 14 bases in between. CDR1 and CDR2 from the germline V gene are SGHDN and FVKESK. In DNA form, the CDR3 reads TGTGCCAGCAGCCAAGGTCCAGGGTACTTCAATGAAAAACTGTTTTTT. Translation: CASSQGPGYFNEKLFF.

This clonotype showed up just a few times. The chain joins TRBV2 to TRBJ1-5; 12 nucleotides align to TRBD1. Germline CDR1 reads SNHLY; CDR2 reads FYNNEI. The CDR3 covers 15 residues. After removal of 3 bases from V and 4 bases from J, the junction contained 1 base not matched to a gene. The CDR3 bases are TGTGCCAGCAGTGAGGGACAGGGGGCAAATCAGCCCCAGCATTTT. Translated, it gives CASSEGQGANQPQHF.